The 26 T cell receptor beta chains reported below all come from one sample, sequenced in a study of T cell responses to AZD1222 COVID-19 vaccine. Libraries were prepared by immunoSEQ multiplex PCR; TCRdb keeps only in-frame clonotypes and omits some of them. Of around 99,000 clones listed, roughly 88% are singletons. Sequencing was performed on peripheral blood, taken on day 0 of AZD1222 vaccination. The receptors stem from an adult in good health.

The rearrangement uses TRBV5-6 and TRBJ2-1; TRBD1 matches at 7 bases. V shed 7 bases, J shed 4 bases, and the junction held 8 bases outside the gene matches. This CDR3 region has 14 residues. The germline gives CDR1 SGHDT, CDR2 YYEEEE. CDR3 loop: CASSYGQAYNEQFF. The CDR3 DNA reads as TGTGCCAGCTCCTACGGACAGGCTTACAATGAGCAGTTCTTC.

This chain connects TRBV5-1 to TRBJ1-1; 7 bases are a match to TRBD1. Germline V gene sequence: CDR1 SGHRS, CDR2 YFSETQ. This CDR3 contains 14 residues. The J segment lost 4 bases and the V segment lost 1 base, leaving 4 bases of the junction unmatched. The DNA of the CDR3 is TGCGCCAGCAGCTTGCAACAGGGGAGCACTGAAGCTTTCTTT. Residues: CASSLQQGSTEAFF.

This chain connects TRBV27 to TRBJ1-4; D is perhaps TRBD1 (5 bases). In germline, CDR1 is MNHEY, CDR2 SMNVEV (reference sequence). The CDR3 contains 14 residues. V gave up 5 bases and J gave up 7 bases, with 14 bases separating them. CDR3 loop: CASSPGRRTEKLFF. The CDR3 DNA follows: TGTGCCAGCAGTCCGGGACGGAGAACTGAAAAACTGTTTTTT.

This chain connects TRBV28 to TRBJ2-5, with D possibly being TRBD2 (7 bases). CDR1 is MDHEN, CDR2 SYDVKM, per germline. The CDR3 spans 15 residues. V was pared by 7 bases and J by 2 bases, with 17 bases between. Here the CDR3 reads CASTEGGIRQETQYF. The CDR3 DNA reads as TGTGCCAGCACCGAGGGGGGGATACGACAAGAGACCCAGTACTTC.

This clone appeared once. The genes are TRBV5-3 and TRBJ1-5, with TRBD1 as a possible D gene (5 bases). TRBV5-3 has ORF status, its function being uncertain. The CDR3 covers 14 residues. Trimming stripped 4 bases from V and 3 bases from J, with 11 bases between. CDR3 in amino acids: CARSSRGDNQPQHF. As DNA, the CDR3 is TGTGCCAGAAGCAGCCGGGGCGACAATCAGCCCCAGCATTTT.

This clone was seen only a few times. This sequence joins TRBV2 and TRBJ1-1, with TRBD1 matching 7 bases. J gave up 1 base and V 0 bases, and 8 bases lay outside the gene matches. CDR3 length: 17 amino acids. The germline V gene has CDR1 SNHLY and CDR2 FYNNEI. The CDR3 DNA follows: TGTGCCAGCAGTGAAGCGCTGGGACAGATTGCGAACACTGAAGCTTTCTTT. It codes for CASSEALGQIANTEAFF.

The chain has TRBV14 and TRBJ2-2, with TRBD2 matching 13 bases. The junction had 4 bases not matched to a gene; V was cut back by 3 bases and J by 6 bases. Per germline, CDR1 SGHDN and CDR2 FVKESK. The CDR3 covers 16 residues. Here the CDR3 DNA reads TGTGCCAGCAGCCATCGACTAGCGGGAGGCTCCGGGGAGCTGTTTTTT. It encodes CASSHRLAGGSGELFF.

The chain carries TRBV6-5 and TRBJ2-2; TRBD1 matches at 9 bases. V gave up 4 bases and J gave up 4 bases; unmatched junction bases: 7. The CDR3 runs 16 residues. Germline CDR1 is MNHEY and CDR2 is SVGAGI. CDR3 amino acids: CASSSYRGLSTGELFF. CDR3 coding DNA: TGTGCCAGCAGTTCCTACAGGGGGCTTAGCACCGGGGAGCTGTTTTTT.

V usage is TRBV6-2 or TRBV6-3 and J usage is TRBJ1-1; 8 nucleotides agree with TRBD1. The CDR3 contains 17 residues. The junction had 17 bases not matched to a gene; V was cut back by 5 bases and J by 6 bases. Per germline, CDR1 MNHEY and CDR2 SVGEGT. CDR3 sequence reads: CASSRGQVLTQDAEAFF. DNA of the CDR3: TGTGCCAGCAGTCGGGGACAGGTCCTAACCCAGGATGCTGAAGCTTTCTTT.

The J gene is TRBJ2-7, the V gene TRBV28; D unclear. The CDR3 spans 16 residues. Germline V gene data show CDR1 as MDHEN and CDR2 as SYDVKM. V was cut by 3 bases and J by 3 bases, with 18 bases left in between. DNA for the CDR3: TGTGCCAGCAGTTTTAGCCCCTCGGCCCCCGACTACGAGCAGTACTTC. The encoded protein is CASSFSPSAPDYEQYF. Based on the CDR3 plus reference TRBV28 and TRBJ2-7, the full variable domain is DVKVTQSSRYLVKRTGEKVFLECVQDMDHENMFWYRQDPGLGLRLIYFSYDVKMKEKGDIPEGYSVSREKKERFSLILESASTNQTSMYLCASSFSPSAPDYEQYFGPGTRLTVT.

In this sample, this clone turned up once. A junction end diverges from the germline sequence, so it may reflect a read error. This same CDR3 is encoded by further DNA sequences in the sample. The chain has TRBV19 and TRBJ2-1; the D gene is possibly TRBD1 (5 bases). This CDR3 comprises 14 residues. Germline CDR1 reads LNHDA; CDR2 reads SQIVND (reference sequence). The CDR3 sequence is CASTLDSSYNEQFF. CDR3 coding DNA: TGCGCCAGTACCCTAGACAGCTCCTACAATGAGCAGTTCTTC.

V gene TRBV9 combines with J gene TRBJ2-3; D gene uncertain. Germline lookup yields CDR1 SGDLS and CDR2 YYNGEE. The CDR3 consists of 14 residues. V was clipped by 0 bases and J by 0 bases, with 5 bases between them. CDR3 DNA: TGTGCCAGCAGCGTAGTGGGTAGCACAGATACGCAGTATTTT. This sequence encodes CASSVVGSTDTQYF.

This clone was seen a handful of times. V is TRBV30 and J is TRBJ1-2, with D possibly matching TRBD1 (5 bases). Germline CDR1 and CDR2: GTSNPN and SVGIG (reference sequence). The V gene lost 8 bases and the J gene lost 4 bases, with 14 bases spanning the gap. This CDR3 has 12 amino acids. CDR3 residues: CARDGRGYGYTF. The CDR3 DNA reads as TGTGCCAGGGACGGGCGGGGCTATGGCTACACCTTC.

The genes are TRBV18 and TRBJ1-3, with D maybe TRBD1 (6 bases). CDR1 and CDR2 (germline): KGHSH, LQKENI. Trimming cost V 3 bases and J 2 bases, with 14 bases left between them. The CDR3 has 16 amino acids. In DNA, the CDR3 is TGTGCCAGCTCACCGAGCCAGGGGAGAGCTGGAAACACCATATATTTT. Residues: CASSPSQGRAGNTIYF.

This clone was recorded a few times. The sample has other DNA sequences that encode this CDR3 too. In DNA, the CDR3 is TGTGCCAGCAGTCCCAGACTAGCGGGAGCGACAGATACGCAGTATTTT. It encodes CASSPRLAGATDTQYF. The V call is TRBV27, the J call TRBJ2-3; 12 bases agree with TRBD2. The CDR3 has 16 residues. The V segment lost 5 bases and the J segment 3 bases; nucleotides outside the gene matches: 6. CDR1 and CDR2 from the germline V gene are MNHEY and SMNVEV (reference sequence).

This chain connects TRBV28 to TRBJ1-2; TRBD1 matches at 7 bases. The CDR3 is 12 residues long. From germline, CDR1 is MDHEN and CDR2 SYDVKM. Losses at the gene ends were 2 bases for V and 7 bases for J; bases not matched to a gene: 1. DNA for the CDR3: TGTGCCAGCAGTTTAAGGGGGCTTGGCTACACCTTC. Protein sequence: CASSLRGLGYTF.

This rearrangement joins TRBV19 to TRBJ1-5, with D unclear. Per the germline V gene, CDR1 is LNHDA and CDR2 is SQIVND (reference sequence). The CDR3 loop spans 14 amino acids. The ends were cut back, 5 bases at V and 2 bases at J, with 10 bases in the middle. CDR3 amino acids: CASSAQSGNQPQHF. Here the CDR3 DNA reads TGTGCCAGTAGTGCGCAGTCGGGCAATCAGCCCCAGCATTTT.

The V gene is TRBV5-1, the J gene TRBJ1-1; D is undetermined. CDR3 length equals 16 residues. V gave up 0 bases and J gave up 0 bases, with 12 bases separating them. Germline V gene data show CDR1 as SGHRS and CDR2 as YFSETQ. In DNA, the CDR3 is TGCGCCAGCAGCTTGGGGCGGGGAGGGATGAACACTGAAGCTTTCTTT. Translating it yields CASSLGRGGMNTEAFF. The full variable domain, with the rest looked up from reference TRBV5-1 and TRBJ1-1, is KAGVTQTPRYLIKTRGQQVTLSCSPISGHRSVSWYQQTPGQGLQFLFEYFSETQRNKGNFPGRFSGRQFSNSRSEMNVSTLELGDSALYLCASSLGRGGMNTEAFFGQGTRLTVV.

About this clone itself: As the CDR3 is not closed by the conserved phenylalanine or tryptophan, this likely results from a read error. The chain combines TRBV3-1 (or the pseudogene TRBV3-2) with TRBJ2-7; 8 positions agree with TRBD1. This CDR3 comprises 13 residues. J lost 1 base, V lost 4 bases, and 0 bases had no gene match. The germline V gene has CDR1 LGHDT and CDR2 YNNKEL (reference sequence). The CDR3 DNA reads as TGTGCCAGCAGCCGGACAGGGTCCTACGAGCAGTACCTC. Translation: CASSRTGSYEQYL.

The CDR3 reads CASSGGHRSSYEQYV. CDR3 nucleotides: TGCGCATCCTCAGGGGGCCATAGGAGCTCCTACGAGCAGTACGTC. This chain links TRBV10-1 with TRBJ2-7, with 8 bases fitting TRBD1. CDR1 WNHNN and CDR2 SYGVQD come from the germline V gene (reference sequence). The CDR3 is 15 amino acids.

This sequence joins TRBV5-4 and TRBJ2-1; D is perhaps TRBD2 (6 bases). Trimming took off 0 bases at V and 0 bases at J, with 10 bases between the two ends. This CDR3 comprises 16 residues. Germline loops: CDR1 SGHNT, CDR2 YYREEE (reference sequence). The CDR3 region is CASSLGAGPSYNEQFF. As DNA, the CDR3 is TGTGCCAGCAGCTTGGGGGCGGGGCCCTCCTACAATGAGCAGTTCTTC.

V gene TRBV5-1 combines with J gene TRBJ1-1, with 7 positions matching TRBD1. Germline CDR1 reads SGHRS; CDR2 reads YFSETQ. This CDR3 spans 14 amino acids. The V and J ends lost 4 bases and 4 bases, in that order; junction bases with no gene match: 7. CDR3 sequence: CASSITGEGTEAFF. The CDR3, as DNA: TGCGCCAGCAGCATAACAGGGGAGGGCACTGAAGCTTTCTTT.

This clone was found a few times. V and J are TRBV7-2 and TRBJ2-1, with D unclear. The CDR3 sequence is 15 residues long. Trimming removed 2 bases from V and 12 bases from J, with 20 bases in between. Germline V gives CDR1 SGHTA, CDR2 FQGNSA. This CDR3 reads CASSLPPPYMEGQFF. For the CDR3, the DNA is TGTGCCAGCAGCTTACCCCCCCCGTATATGGAAGGGCAGTTCTTC.

Points on this clone: Other DNA sequences in this specimen translate into the identical CDR3. The chain joins TRBV7-2 to TRBJ1-5, with 8 nucleotides matching TRBD1. V was pared by 2 bases and J by 7 bases, with 1 base of the junction left unmatched. CDR3 length equals 13 residues. CDR1 and CDR2 (germline): SGHTA, FQGNSA. The CDR3 loop is CASSLTGGQPQHF. Written as DNA, the CDR3 is TGTGCCAGCAGCTTAACAGGGGGGCAGCCCCAGCATTTT.

V and J are TRBV4-2 and TRBJ1-6, with 8 bases lining up with TRBD1. Per the germline V gene, CDR1 is LGHNA and CDR2 is YNFKEQ. The CDR3 loop spans 16 amino acids. Unmatched junction bases numbered 6, after V lost 3 bases and J lost 5 bases. CDR3 nucleotide sequence: TGTGCCAGCAGCCAGGCCAGGACAGGGAATAATTCACCCCTCCACTTT. Amino acid sequence: CASSQARTGNNSPLHF.

The chain combines TRBV11-2 with TRBJ1-2; the D gene is possibly TRBD1 (6 bases). The CDR3 spans 11 residues. Germline values: CDR1 SGHAT, CDR2 FQNNGV. The V end was cut by 4 bases, the J end by 14 bases, with 14 bases between. The CDR3 coding sequence is TGTGCCAGCAGCTACGCAGGGGAATTAACCTTC. Translating it yields CASSYAGELTF.